What follows are 6 T cell receptor beta chains derived from one specimen sequenced in a study of CXCR3-negative and CXCR3-positive naive CD8 T cells (dated by TCRdb to the late 2010s). The sample was run on a NextSeq 550. The Human TCR Profiling Kit (MiLaboratory) was used to make UMI-labeled 5' RACE TRB cDNA libraries. TCRdb reprocessed the raw reads; every CDR3 protein sequence is a single record, and DNA is not supplied. This sample's table contains 150,000 or so distinct CDR3 sequences. 0.45% to 0.6% of the sample rests with the top ten. Points the paper makes about the study in general: Compared with CXCR3-negative naive cells, CXCR3-positive naive cells had TRB CDR3s with higher hydrophobicity (lower Kidera factor 4), lower energy, and higher strength and volume indices.

These receptors' antigens are unknown. The sample comprised naive CXCR3+ CD8+ T cells from blood. The meaning of the sample's cell subset or site label: CD45RO-CCR7+CD27+CD95- naive CD8+ T cells expressing CXCR3 (TNR3+). These receptors all stem from a human donor in good health. Some clones in this sample may be carry-over from other donors' samples.

V usage is TRBV29-1 and J usage is TRBJ1-1; TCRdb calls TRBD1, which cannot be checked without DNA. The germline V gene has CDR1 SQVTM and CDR2 ANQGSEA. The CDR3 has 16 amino acids. The CDR3 reads CSVDPLGQLGNTEAFF.

The chain joins TRBV15 to TRBJ1-2; TCRdb selects TRBD1, and the lack of DNA leaves this call unchecked. Germline lookup yields CDR1 LNHNV and CDR2 YYDKDF (reference sequence). The CDR3 sequence is 14 residues long. The CDR3 here is CATSKGTEVGGYTF.

The gene calls are TRBV12-3 or TRBV12-4 and TRBJ1-2; TCRdb picks TRBD1, but there is no DNA to check that call. The CDR3 length is 15 residues. The CDR3 reads CASSLATTGNYGYTF.

The chain couples TRBV29-1 to TRBJ1-3. The CDR3 has 14 amino acids. Germline V gene data show CDR1 as SQVTM and CDR2 as ANQGSEA. CDR3 in amino acids: CSVELAASGNTIYF.

J is TRBJ1-1 and V is TRBV20-1; TCRdb outputs TRBD1, but without DNA this stays unchecked. The CDR3 runs to 15 residues. Looked up from germline, CDR1 is DFQATT and CDR2 is SNEGSKA (reference sequence). The CDR3 region is CSASTLGTWNTEAFF.

The V and J genes are TRBV25-1 and TRBJ2-1; the D call of TRBD1 rests on TCRdb alone, since no DNA is present to check it. The CDR3 covers 11 residues. The germline gives CDR1 MGHDK, CDR2 SYGVNS. The CDR3 loop reads CASSQLRGRFF.